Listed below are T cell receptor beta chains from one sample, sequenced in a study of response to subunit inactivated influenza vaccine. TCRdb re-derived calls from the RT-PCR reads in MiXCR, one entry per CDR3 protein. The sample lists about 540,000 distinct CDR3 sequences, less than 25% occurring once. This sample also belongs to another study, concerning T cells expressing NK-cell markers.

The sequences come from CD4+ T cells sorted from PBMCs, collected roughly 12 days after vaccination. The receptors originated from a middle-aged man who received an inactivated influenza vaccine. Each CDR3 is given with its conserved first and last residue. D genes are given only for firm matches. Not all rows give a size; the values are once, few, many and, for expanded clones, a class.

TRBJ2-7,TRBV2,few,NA,TGTGCCAGCAGCCTCGACTGGAGCTCCTACGAGCAGTACTTC,CASSLDWSSYEQYF
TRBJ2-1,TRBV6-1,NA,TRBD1,TGTGCCAGCAGGAGGGGACAGGTCTCCTACAATGAGCAGTTCTTC,CASRRGQVSYNEQFF
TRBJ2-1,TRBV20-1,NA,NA,TGCAGTGCAAGTGGCGGGGTTTCCTACAATGAGCAGTTCTTC,CSASGGVSYNEQFF
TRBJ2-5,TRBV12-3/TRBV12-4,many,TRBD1,TGTGCCAGCAGTTTAGGGCAGGGACAGCAGTACTTC,CASSLGQGQQYF
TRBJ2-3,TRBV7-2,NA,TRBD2,TGTGCCAGCAGCTTAAATAGCGGGAGGGCCACAGATACGCAGTATTTT,CASSLNSGRATDTQYF
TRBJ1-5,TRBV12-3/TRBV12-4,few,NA,TGTGCCAGCAGGAGGGGGGGAGGTATTAATCAGCCCCAGCATTTT,CASRRGGGINQPQHF
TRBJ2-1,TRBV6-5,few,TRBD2,TGTGCCAGCAGTTACGGGACTAGCGTCTATGAGCAGTTCTTC,CASSYGTSVYEQFF
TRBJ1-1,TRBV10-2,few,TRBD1,TGCGCCTCCAAGGGGGCAGGGGACACTGAAGCTTTCTTT,CASKGAGDTEAFF
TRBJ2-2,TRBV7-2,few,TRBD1,TGTGCCAGCAAGGGGGCGCAGCTGAACACCGGGGAGCTGTTTTTT,CASKGAQLNTGELFF
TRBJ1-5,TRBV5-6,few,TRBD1,TGTGCCAGCAGCTTGAGAGGGGGCGGCAATCAGCCCCAGCATTTT,CASSLRGGGNQPQHF
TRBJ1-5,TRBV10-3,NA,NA,TGTGCCATCAGTGAGTATGGTGGTCAGCCCCAGCATTTT,CAISEYGGQPQHF
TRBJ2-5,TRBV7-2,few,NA,TGTGCCAGCAGCTTAGTAGGCGGGGGCCTTCAAGAGACCCAGTACTTC,CASSLVGGGLQETQYF
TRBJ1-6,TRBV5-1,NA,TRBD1,TGCGCCAGCAGCCCTGGGACAGCTAAATCACCCCTCCACTTT,CASSPGTAKSPLHF
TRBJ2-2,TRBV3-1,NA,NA,TGTGCCACCGAGGGGGGAGTAGGGCTGTTTTTT,CATEGGVGLFF
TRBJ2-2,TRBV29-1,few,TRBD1,TGCAGCGTCGGGACAGGGTACAACACCGGGGAGCTGTTTTTT,CSVGTGYNTGELFF
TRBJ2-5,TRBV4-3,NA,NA,TGCGCCAGCAGCCCAAGTATTTCAGAGACCCAGTACTTC,CASSPSISETQYF
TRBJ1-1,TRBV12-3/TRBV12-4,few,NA,TGTGCCAGCAGCACCACCAGGGTCACTGAAGCTTTCTTT,CASSTTRVTEAFF
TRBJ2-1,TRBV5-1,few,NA,TGCGCCAGCAGCTTGGCCCCCCGGGACCTGGGCTACAATGAGCAGTTCTTC,CASSLAPRDLGYNEQFF
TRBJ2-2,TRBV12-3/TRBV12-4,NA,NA,TGTGCCATCCGGGGGGGGACAGGGAGCACCGAGGAGCTGTTTTTT,CAIRGGTGSTEELFF
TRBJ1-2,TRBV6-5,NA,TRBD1,TGTGCCAGCAGGCCCGGGACAGGGAGAGGCTACACCTTC,CASRPGTGRGYTF
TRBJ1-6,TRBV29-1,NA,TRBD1,TGCAGCGCCCGGACAGGGGATAAAAATTCACCCCTCCACTTT,CSARTGDKNSPLHF
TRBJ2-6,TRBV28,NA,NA,TGTGCCAGCAGTGCCCCCGGTGGGGCCAACGTCCTGACTTTC,CASSAPGGANVLTF
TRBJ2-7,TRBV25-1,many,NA,TGTGCCACCCGTCCAGGGGCCTCCTACGAGCAGTACTTC,CATRPGASYEQYF
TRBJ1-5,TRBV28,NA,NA,TGTGCCAGCAGTTTAGGGACGCAGTGGGAAAGGCCCCAGCATTTT,CASSLGTQWERPQHF
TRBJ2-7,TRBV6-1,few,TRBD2,TGTGCCAGCAGTGTAGCGGGACTTTACGAGCAGTACTTC,CASSVAGLYEQYF
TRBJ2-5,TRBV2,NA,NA,TGTGCCAGCAGAGGACGGGCTTTCGAGGTCGGGGAGACCCAGTACTTC,CASRGRAFEVGETQYF
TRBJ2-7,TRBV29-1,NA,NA,TGCAGCGTTGGTCCCGGTAACGGGTTGGACGAGCAGTACTTC,CSVGPGNGLDEQYF
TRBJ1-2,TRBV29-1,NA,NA,TGCAGCGTTGAAGAAGGCTACACCTTC,CSVEEGYTF
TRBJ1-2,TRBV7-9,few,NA,TGTGCCAGCAGCTTAGCGGCCGAGGTCGCCCTTGGCTACACCTTC,CASSLAAEVALGYTF
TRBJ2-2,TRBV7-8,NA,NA,TGTGCCAGCAGAAATACCCGGACATACGGGGCTGGGGAGCTGTTTTTT,CASRNTRTYGAGELFF
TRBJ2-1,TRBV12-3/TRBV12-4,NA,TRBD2,TGTGCCAGCGGGACTAGCGGGACCAATGAGCAGTTCTTC,CASGTSGTNEQFF
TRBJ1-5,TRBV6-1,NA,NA,TGTGCCAGCAGTCGTATCTCGGGGCCCCAGCATTTT,CASSRISGPQHF
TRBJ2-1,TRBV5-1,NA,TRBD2,TGCGCCAGCAGCCTAGCCCGGACTAGCGGGAGGCTTGTCATGGCTGAGCAGTTCTTC,CASSLARTSGRLVMAEQFF
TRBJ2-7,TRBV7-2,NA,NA,TGTGCCAGCAGCTTAAGGGCAGGATACTACGAGCAGTACTTC,CASSLRAGYYEQYF
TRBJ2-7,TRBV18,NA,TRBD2,TGTGCCAGCTCACCATTAGCGGGGGGGCCAAACTCCTACGAGCAGTACTTC,CASSPLAGGPNSYEQYF
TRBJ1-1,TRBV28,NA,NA,TGTGCCAGCAGTCAGTGGAGGGCCACTGAAGCTTTCTTT,CASSQWRATEAFF
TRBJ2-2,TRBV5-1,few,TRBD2,TGCGCCAGCAGCTCTTCTTTAGCGGGCACCGGGGAGCTGTTTTTT,CASSSSLAGTGELFF
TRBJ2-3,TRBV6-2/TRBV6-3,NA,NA,TGTGCCAGCAGTTACGGACAGCCGGGACTGGACACAGATACGCAGTATTTT,CASSYGQPGLDTDTQYF
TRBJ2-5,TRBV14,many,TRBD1,TGTGCCAGCAGCCATCTTAGGGGGCCCCACCAAGCGGAGACCCAGTACTTC,CASSHLRGPHQAETQYF
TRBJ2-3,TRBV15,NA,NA,TGTGCCACCAGCAGAGGGCCGGGATATAGCACAGATACGCAGTATTTT,CATSRGPGYSTDTQYF